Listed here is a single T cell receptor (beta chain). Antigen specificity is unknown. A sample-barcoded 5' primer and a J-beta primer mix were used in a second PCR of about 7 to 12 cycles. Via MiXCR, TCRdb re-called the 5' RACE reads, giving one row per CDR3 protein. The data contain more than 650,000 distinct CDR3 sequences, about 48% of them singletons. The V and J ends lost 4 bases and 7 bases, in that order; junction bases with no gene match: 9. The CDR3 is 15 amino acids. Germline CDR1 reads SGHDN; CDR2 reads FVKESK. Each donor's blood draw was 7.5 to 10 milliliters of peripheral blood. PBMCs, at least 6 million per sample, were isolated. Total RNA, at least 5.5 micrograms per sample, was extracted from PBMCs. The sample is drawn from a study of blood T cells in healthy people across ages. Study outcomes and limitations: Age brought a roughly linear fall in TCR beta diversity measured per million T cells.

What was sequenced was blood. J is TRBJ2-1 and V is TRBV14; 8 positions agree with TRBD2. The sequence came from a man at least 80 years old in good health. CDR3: CASSPQRGRNNEQFF. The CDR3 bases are TGTGCCAGCAGCCCTCAGCGGGGGCGGAATAATGAGCAGTTCTTC.